A single sample gave rise to the 22 T cell receptor beta chains below, sequenced in a study of blood T cells in healthy people across ages. A J-beta primer mix and a sample-barcoded 5' primer were used in a second PCR of about 7 to 12 cycles. A single record per CDR3 protein comes from TCRdb applying MiXCR to the 5' RACE reads. The sample yields about 900,000 distinct CDR3 sequences, around 68% seen once. The source material was blood. The receptors were sampled from a man aged 30 to 45 in good health.

This clonotype has more than one count but fewer than ten. The CDR3, as DNA: TGTGCCATCAGTGAGAGGACTAACAATGAGCAGTTCTTC. Translating it yields CAISERTNNEQFF. V gene TRBV10-3 combines with J gene TRBJ2-1, with a possible D match to TRBD2 (6 bases). The V gene lost 2 bases and the J gene lost 5 bases, with 7 bases spanning the gap. CDR1 is ENHRY, CDR2 SYGVKD, per germline. The CDR3 is 13 amino acids.

This clonotype was seen a handful of times. The chain couples TRBV5-6 to TRBJ2-7, with D uncertain. This CDR3 region has 15 residues. The germline V and J ends were trimmed by 1 base and 2 bases, with 13 bases remaining between them. Germline CDR1 is SGHDT and CDR2 is YYEEEE. CDR3 in amino acids: CASSLPGMIAYEQYF. The DNA of the CDR3 is TGTGCCAGCAGCTTGCCTGGGATGATTGCCTACGAGCAGTACTTC.

The chain uses TRBV6-5 and TRBJ2-1; 9 nucleotides line up with TRBD2. With V trimmed by 2 bases and J by 7 bases, 6 bases remained unmatched. The CDR3 runs 15 residues. Looked up from germline, CDR1 is MNHEY and CDR2 is SVGAGI. The CDR3 DNA is TGTGCCAGCAGTTACATTGGCGGGGGGGCGAATGAGCAGTTCTTC. Its translation is CASSYIGGGANEQFF.

J is TRBJ1-2 and V is TRBV2; no reliable D call. Germline V gene data show CDR1 as SNHLY and CDR2 as FYNNEI. V lost 0 bases, J lost 0 bases, and 14 bases lay in between. The CDR3 sequence is 17 residues long. The CDR3 spells CASSEALSDNANYGYTF. In DNA, the CDR3 is TGTGCCAGCAGTGAAGCGCTGTCAGACAACGCTAACTATGGCTACACCTTC.

This clonotype was detected only once. The chain combines TRBV6-2 or TRBV6-3 with TRBJ2-7; 9 bases agree with TRBD2. The CDR3 has 15 amino acids. The germline CDR1 and CDR2 sequences are MNHEY and SVGEGT. V dropped 7 bases and J dropped 0; count of bases not matched to a gene: 7. The CDR3 nucleotides are TGTGCCAGCAAGGGGGGACTAGCAGGCTCCTACGAGCAGTACTTC. Translated, it gives CASKGGLAGSYEQYF.

The chain combines TRBV4-1 with TRBJ1-5; D remains unclear. The CDR3 is made up of 19 amino acids. V was shortened by 0 bases and J by 1 base, with 19 bases between the two germline ends. The germline V gene has CDR1 MGHRA and CDR2 YSYEKL. Here the CDR3 reads CASSQDPRIDRTSNQPQHF. The CDR3 DNA is TGCGCCAGCAGCCAAGATCCCAGGATCGATCGTACGAGCAATCAGCCCCAGCATTTT.

The rearrangement joins TRBV12-3 or TRBV12-4 to TRBJ2-3; D call uncertain. CDR3 size: 12 residues. V lost 3 bases, J lost 13 bases, and 14 bases lay in between. The CDR3 DNA reads TGTGCCAGCAGTTTTGACCGACCGGGCGAGTATTTT. The encoded protein is CASSFDRPGEYF.

This rearrangement joins TRBV20-1 to TRBJ2-7; D tentatively fits TRBD1 or TRBD2 (5 bases each). The end of the DNA fits TRBJ2-5 better, so the J call may be wrong. The CDR3 extends over 13 amino acids. Germline CDR1 is DFQATT and CDR2 is SNEGSKA (reference sequence). DNA for the CDR3: TGCAGTGCTAGAGATGGGGGTCGGGAGACCCAGTACTTC. It yields the protein CSARDGGRETQYF.

About this clonotype: The DNA is left out, because the CDR3 cannot be placed on it with certainty; the CDR3 is given as TCRdb lists it. The chain is built from TRBV21-1 and TRBJ1-2; TRBD1 is the table's D call and was not checked against the DNA. TRBV21-1 is a known pseudogene. Both ends counted, the CDR3 spans 15 residues. Here the CDR3 reads CASKPTTAGFYGCTF.

This clonotype was seen repeatedly, ten times or more. The chain combines TRBV20-1 with TRBJ2-3; 8 positions agree with TRBD1. The CDR3 runs to 17 residues. J gave up 2 bases and V 4 bases, and 14 bases lay outside the gene matches. Germline V gives CDR1 DFQATT, CDR2 SNEGSKA (reference sequence). The CDR3 DNA is TGCAGTGCTACAAAAGTTCGGACAGGGCGAGACACAGATACGCAGTATTTT. Translation gives CSATKVRTGRDTDTQYF.

The rearrangement links TRBV29-1 to TRBJ2-1; D may be TRBD1 or TRBD2 (5 bases each). CDR3 size: 13 residues. Germline lookup yields CDR1 SQVTM and CDR2 ANQGSEA. Deletions cut 4 bases from V and 7 bases from J, with 14 bases between. This chain's CDR3 is CSVASGRVNEQFF. CDR3 DNA sequence: TGCAGCGTTGCTTCAGGGAGAGTGAATGAGCAGTTCTTC.

The CDR3 sequence is CASSPRNLRGQETQYF. The CDR3 DNA reads TGTGCCAGCAGCCCCCGGAATTTGAGGGGGCAAGAGACCCAGTACTTC. This chain links TRBV7-2 with TRBJ2-5; D is possibly TRBD1 (6 bases). Trimming removed 5 bases from V and 2 bases from J, with 18 bases in between. Germline V lookup: CDR1 SGHTA, CDR2 FQGNSA. CDR3 size: 16 residues.

The V call is TRBV4-1, the J call TRBJ2-4; 7 bases fit TRBD2. Gene TRBJ2-7 matches the end of the DNA better, so the J call may be wrong. CDR1 MGHRA and CDR2 YSYEKL come from the germline V gene. The CDR3 is made up of 14 amino acids. DNA for the CDR3: TGCGCCAGCAGCCATCCGGGGGGTGCCTACGAGCAGTACTTC. Protein product: CASSHPGGAYEQYF.

The rearrangement links TRBV28 to TRBJ1-5; the D is unclear. CDR3 length: 14 amino acids. The germline gives CDR1 MDHEN, CDR2 SYDVKM. V shed 5 bases and J shed 1 base, with 9 bases lying between them. The CDR3 loop is CASSPPASNQPQHF. CDR3 coding DNA: TGTGCCAGCAGTCCCCCGGCGAGCAATCAGCCCCAGCATTTT.

The rearrangement uses TRBV4-3 and TRBJ2-7, with a weak D call TRBD2 (5 bases). The CDR3 contains 15 residues. V lost 0 bases and J lost 2, with 11 bases in between. Per germline, CDR1 LGHNA and CDR2 YSLEER. CDR3 nucleotides: TGCGCCAGCAGCCAAGATCGGGAATCCCCCTACGAGCAGTACTTC. Translated, it gives CASSQDRESPYEQYF.

The rearrangement links TRBV3-1 to TRBJ2-2; D unclear. The ends were cut back, 1 base at V and 4 bases at J, with 4 bases in the middle. The germline V gene encodes CDR1 LGHDT and CDR2 YNNKEL (reference sequence). The CDR3 sequence is 13 residues long. DNA of the CDR3: TGTGCCAGCAGCCAAGTGGTCACCGGGGAGCTGTTTTTT. Its protein is CASSQVVTGELFF.

The rearrangement uses TRBV11-2 and TRBJ2-5, with D possibly matching TRBD1 (5 bases). The J call may be mistaken, given a closer DNA end match to TRBJ2-7. The V gene's germline CDR1 is SGHAT and CDR2 FQNNGV. The CDR3 loop spans 13 amino acids. CDR3 loop: CASSSQGPGEQYF. The DNA for the CDR3 is TGTGCCAGCAGTTCTCAGGGTCCGGGCGAGCAGTACTTC.

The chain has TRBV9 and TRBJ2-2; a possible D gene is TRBD2 (5 bases). Germline assignment: CDR1 SGDLS and CDR2 YYNGEE. Deletions cut 3 bases from V and 7 bases from J, with 10 bases between. The CDR3 totals 13 residues. CDR3 loop: CASSGGSGGELFF. The CDR3 DNA follows: TGTGCCAGCAGCGGAGGGAGTGGCGGGGAGCTGTTTTTT.

J is TRBJ1-6 and V is TRBV20-1; D unclear. The V gene's germline CDR1 is DFQATT and CDR2 SNEGSKA (reference sequence). V lost 3 bases and J lost 6, with 15 bases in between. The CDR3 is 15 amino acids. The CDR3 loop is CSASPTHTSNSPLHF. The CDR3 DNA reads as TGCAGTGCTAGCCCCACCCACACTTCTAATTCACCCCTCCACTTT.

The V and J genes are TRBV12-3 or TRBV12-4 and TRBJ2-5, with 8 bases fitting TRBD1. The CDR3 length is 17 residues. Trimming at V came to 6 bases and at J to 4 bases, leaving 16 bases not matched to a gene. DNA for the CDR3: TGTGCCAGCAGATCAATTGCAGGGGGCGAGGGGGCAGAGACCCAGTACTTC. This encodes CASRSIAGGEGAETQYF.

The rearrangement links TRBV7-2 to TRBJ1-5, with D tentatively TRBD1 (5 bases). Between the trimmed V and J ends, which lost 5 bases and 3 bases, there was a span of 11 bases. Germline values: CDR1 SGHTA, CDR2 FQGNSA. The CDR3 consists of 14 residues. The CDR3 bases are TGTGCCAGCAGCGCCGACAGCCCCAATCAGCCCCAGCATTTT. This sequence encodes CASSADSPNQPQHF. Supplemented by reference TRBV7-2 and TRBJ1-5, the full variable domain reads GAGVSQSPSNKVTEKGKDVELRCDPISGHTALYWYRQSLGQGLEFLIYFQGNSAPDKSGLPSDRFSAERTGGSVSTLTIQRTQQEDSAVYLCASSADSPNQPQHFGDGTRLSIL.

V and J are TRBV28 and TRBJ1-1; D unclear. Looked up from germline, CDR1 is MDHEN and CDR2 is SYDVKM. The V gene lost 4 bases and the J gene lost 8 bases, with 8 bases spanning the gap. This CDR3 is built from 11 residues. Here the CDR3 reads CASSSSREAFF. The DNA of the CDR3 is TGTGCCAGCAGTTCGTCAAGGGAAGCTTTCTTT.